The 21 T cell receptor beta chains below were found in one sample sequenced in a study of T cell repertoires in ileal Crohn's disease. Only in-frame clones appear in the TCRdb table, and some are missing; sequencing was by immunoSEQ multiplex PCR. The sample consists of about 15,000 clones, about 66% of them appearing once. Input material: ileal tissue. The receptor set was obtained from an adult with Crohn's disease.

J is TRBJ2-7 and V is TRBV11-1, with 7 bases fitting TRBD1. The CDR3 length is 12 residues. V shed 6 bases and J 5 bases; nucleotides not matched to a gene: 4. Germline values: CDR1 SGHAT, CDR2 FQDESV (reference sequence). CDR3 in DNA: TGTGCCAGCAGTCCCGACAGGGACGAGCAGTACTTC. Translation: CASSPDRDEQYF.

This clone was seen a single time. V gene TRBV15 combines with J gene TRBJ2-3; 12 bases match TRBD2. The CDR3 is 19 amino acids. CDR1 and CDR2 from the germline V gene are LNHNV and YYDKDF (reference sequence). J lost 1 base, V lost 1 base, and 9 bases had no gene match. CDR3 loop: CATSRALAGGPDRTDTQYF. DNA for the CDR3: TGTGCCACCAGCAGAGCCCTAGCGGGGGGGCCAGACCGCACAGATACGCAGTATTTT.

On this clone: Distinct nucleotide sequences in the sample also encode this CDR3. The V gene is TRBV29-1, the J gene TRBJ1-2; TRBD1 matches 8 bases. Germline CDR1 is SQVTM and CDR2 is ANQGSEA. The CDR3 is made up of 13 amino acids. V dropped 4 bases and J dropped 7; count of bases not matched to a gene: 8. The CDR3 protein is CSVVRQGAGGYTF. DNA for the CDR3: TGCAGCGTTGTTCGGCAGGGGGCAGGTGGCTACACCTTC.

The chain joins TRBV5-1 to TRBJ2-1; the D gene is possibly TRBD2 (6 bases). CDR1 is SGHRS and CDR2 is YFSETQ in the germline V gene. The CDR3 spans 15 residues. Trimming shortened V by 4 bases and J by 5 bases, and 16 bases separated the two germline ends. CDR3 DNA: TGCGCCAGCAGCCAGGGACTCCAACCTCACAATGAGCAGTTCTTC. It encodes CASSQGLQPHNEQFF.

The genes are TRBV6-4 and TRBJ2-2; tentative D call: TRBD2 (6 bases). CDR1 is MRHNA, CDR2 SNTAGT, per germline. V shed 3 bases and J shed 7 bases, with 9 bases lying between them. This CDR3 is built from 13 residues. In DNA form, the CDR3 reads TGTGCCAGCAGTGAACGGGAGAACGGGGAGCTGTTTTTT. It is translated as CASSERENGELFF.

The chain is built from TRBV5-1 and TRBJ2-7; the match to TRBD2 covers 7 bases. V lost 0 bases to trimming and J lost 2 bases; unmatched junction nucleotides: 5. The CDR3 loop spans 15 amino acids. From germline, CDR1 is SGHRS and CDR2 YFSETQ. Here the CDR3 DNA reads TGCGCCAGCAGCTTGGGTCCTAGCGGCCCCTACGAGCAGTACTTC. This sequence encodes CASSLGPSGPYEQYF.

This clone was picked up a small number of times. The rearrangement uses TRBV2 and TRBJ2-5, with 10 bases fitting TRBD2. CDR1 and CDR2 from the germline V gene are SNHLY and FYNNEI. CDR3 size: 14 residues. Trimming at V came to 7 bases and at J to 5 bases, leaving 7 bases not matched to a gene. CDR3 sequence reads: CASTELAGMETQYF. The CDR3 DNA sequence: TGTGCCAGCACGGAACTAGCGGGAATGGAGACCCAGTACTTC.

This chain joins TRBV11-3 and TRBJ2-7; 13 bases match TRBD2. Germline V gene lookup returns CDR1 SGHNT and CDR2 YENEEA. CDR3 length: 17 amino acids. V shed 1 base and J 5 bases; nucleotides not matched to a gene: 8. The CDR3, as DNA: TGTGCCAGCAGCTTAGGGGGACTAGCGGGGACGCTAAACGAGCAGTACTTC. This codes for CASSLGGLAGTLNEQYF.

The chain is built from TRBV7-9 and TRBJ2-7; a possible D gene is TRBD1 (6 bases). Trimming cost V 5 bases and J 3 bases, with 14 bases left between them. The CDR3 extends over 14 amino acids. The V gene's germline CDR1 is SEHNR and CDR2 FQNEAQ (reference sequence). CDR3 protein: CASSPRDTHYEQYF. CDR3 sequence (DNA): TGTGCCAGCAGCCCCCGGGACACCCACTACGAGCAGTACTTC.

V gene TRBV30 combines with J gene TRBJ2-5, with TRBD2 identical over 9 bases. The germline V gene has CDR1 GTSNPN and CDR2 SVGIG (reference sequence). CDR3 length: 10 amino acids. After removal of 5 bases from V and 11 bases from J, the junction contained 3 bases not matched to a gene. As DNA, the CDR3 is TGTGCCTGGGGGGGACTAGCACAGTACTTC. Protein: CAWGGLAQYF.

The chain carries TRBV19 and TRBJ1-4; no clear D. Trimming removed 2 bases at V and 6 bases at J, with 10 bases between. Germline CDR1 is LNHDA and CDR2 is SQIVND (reference sequence). The length of the CDR3 is 14 residues. CDR3 DNA: TGTGCCAGTAGTATAACCCCTGAGGATGAAAAACTGTTTTTT. Protein sequence: CASSITPEDEKLFF.

For the CDR3, the DNA is TGTGCCAGCAGCCTTACTAGCGCCTCCTACAATGAGCAGTTCTTC. It specifies CASSLTSASYNEQFF. The chain joins TRBV2 to TRBJ2-1; 7 bases line up with TRBD2. Germline V gene lookup returns CDR1 SNHLY and CDR2 FYNNEI. The CDR3 runs 15 residues. With 6 bases clipped from V and 0 bases from J, the junction kept 5 bases outside the gene matches.

The chain is built from TRBV6-1 and TRBJ2-7; 11 bases are shared with TRBD1. Per the germline V gene, CDR1 is MNHNS and CDR2 is SASEGT. The CDR3 spans 15 residues. The trim removed 1 base at V and 5 bases at J, leaving 4 bases unmatched. This chain's CDR3 is CASSEGGDRGNEQYF. The CDR3 bases are TGTGCCAGCAGTGAAGGTGGGGACAGGGGGAACGAGCAGTACTTC.

V is TRBV9 and J is TRBJ2-2, with TRBD1 matching 9 bases. The CDR3 spans 17 residues. Germline V lookup: CDR1 SGDLS, CDR2 YYNGEE. V gave up 2 bases and J gave up 7 bases; unmatched junction bases: 12. DNA of the CDR3: TGTGCCAGCAGCGTCGATCCGGGACAGGGTTATGTCGGGGAGCTGTTTTTT. Translating gives CASSVDPGQGYVGELFF.

This chain connects TRBV5-4 to TRBJ2-5, with D maybe TRBD2 (5 bases). The CDR3 is made up of 13 amino acids. With 0 bases removed from V and 2 bases from J, the gap between germline ends came to 5 bases. Germline assignment: CDR1 SGHNT and CDR2 YYREEE (reference sequence). CDR3 DNA: TGTGCCAGCAGCTTGGGCGGGCAAGAGACCCAGTACTTC. Its translation: CASSLGGQETQYF.

The CDR3 here is CASSFYTSGIDTQYF. As DNA, the CDR3 is TGTGCCAGCAGCTTTTATACTAGCGGGATAGATACGCAGTATTTT. The rearrangement joins TRBV13 to TRBJ2-3, with TRBD2 matching over 10 bases. The germline gives CDR1 PRHDT, CDR2 FYEKMQ (reference sequence). V dropped 3 bases and J dropped 5; count of bases not matched to a gene: 5. This CDR3 comprises 15 residues.

This clone was observed a few times. The chain links TRBV6-1 to TRBJ2-7; D may be TRBD2 (6 bases). V gave up 7 bases and J gave up 7 bases, with 23 bases separating them. The CDR3 is made up of 15 amino acids. The germline CDR1 and CDR2 sequences are MNHNS and SASEGT. CDR3 bases: TGTGCCAGCACTTCTGTGGGGGGAGGCTCAAGTGAGCAGTACTTC. Its translation is CASTSVGGGSSEQYF.

This chain links TRBV6-5 with TRBJ2-7; TRBD1 aligns across 7 bases. The germline gives CDR1 MNHEY, CDR2 SVGAGI. Germline trimming cut 10 bases from V and 2 bases from J; bases unmatched to any gene: 14. The CDR3 runs to 15 residues. CDR3 in amino acids: CANRDDRVGPYEQYF. CDR3 bases: TGTGCCAACCGGGACGACAGGGTTGGGCCCTACGAGCAGTACTTC.

This clone was detected only a few times. The chain couples TRBV5-1 to TRBJ2-3, with TRBD2 identical over 11 bases. J gave up 3 bases and V 0 bases, and 3 bases lay outside the gene matches. CDR3 length equals 16 residues. Germline values: CDR1 SGHRS, CDR2 YFSETQ. CDR3 sequence: CASSLATSGVTDTQYF. The CDR3 nucleotides read TGCGCCAGCAGCTTGGCGACTAGCGGGGTAACAGATACGCAGTATTTT.

This chain joins TRBV5-1 and TRBJ1-5, with TRBD1 matching 10 bases. CDR3 length equals 16 residues. Germline CDR1 reads SGHRS; CDR2 reads YFSETQ. With 3 bases clipped from V and 7 bases from J, the junction kept 10 bases outside the gene matches. CDR3 bases: TGCGCCAGCAGCTCCCCGGGACAGGGGCTTGGGCAGCCCCAGCATTTT. This sequence encodes CASSSPGQGLGQPQHF.

The chain has TRBV7-8 and TRBJ1-1, with TRBD1 as a possible D gene (6 bases). The CDR3 contains 16 residues. V gave up 1 base and J gave up 4 bases, with 16 bases separating them. Germline V gene sequence: CDR1 SGHVS, CDR2 FQNEAQ. CDR3 sequence reads: CASSLEVGGVCTEAFF. CDR3 DNA sequence: TGTGCCAGCAGCTTAGAGGTAGGGGGAGTGTGCACTGAAGCTTTCTTT.